This record looks at one TCR beta chain sequence and its context. Its matching antigen is unknown. Germline assignment: CDR1 DFQATT and CDR2 SNEGSKA (reference sequence). This CDR3 has 11 residues. V was trimmed by 5 bases and J by 8 bases, leaving 12 bases between them. The sample comes from a study of molecular identifiers for immune sequencing clone quantification. General observations from the study: Same-barcode identical TCR molecules could make highly expanded clones look smaller than they are.

Listed TCR primers and previously described methods were used for bulk TCR libraries. TCRdb re-called the PCR reads with MiXCR, one entry per CDR3 protein. The table shows over 550,000 distinct CDR3 sequences, with about 25% occurring only once. The V and J genes are TRBV20-1 and TRBJ1-1; D is perhaps TRBD1 (5 bases). Material: naive CD8+ T cells from blood, with Jurkat cell RNA spiked in. Subset in this sample: FACS-sorted CD8+CD4-CCR7+CD45RA+ naive T cells. This TCR derives from a human donor in good health. Some libraries in this study had Jurkat cell RNA spiked in. CDR3 bases: TGCAGTGCTCTCCGGACAATCGAAGCTTTCTTT. It codes for CSALRTIEAFF.